The entry that follows covers one TCR beta chain sequence. Its antigen is unknown. PCR primers comprised 60 Vbeta and 13 Jbeta primers. Profiling relied on immunoSEQ multiplex PCR, and the TCRdb table lists in-frame clones only, not all of them. The data show under 200,000 clones, with approximately 80% seen just once and around 9% held by the top ten. The data were obtained in a study of cytomegalovirus exposure and HLA in healthy donors. In the study overall: Earlier findings included about 120 million unique TCR beta sequences obtained from roughly 200 million T cells.

Study findings and constraints: Diagnosis of cytomegalovirus status made by the classifier reportedly showed high specificity and sensitivity.

The CDR3 has 14 amino acids. Germline V gives CDR1 ENHRY, CDR2 SYGVKD. Sample: PBMCs. V usage is TRBV10-3 and J usage is TRBJ2-5; TRBD1 matches 8 bases. The J call could be wrong; TRBJ2-7 is a better fit for the DNA end. The receptor was derived from a male donor in good health and CMV-seropositive. The CDR3 DNA is TGTGCCATCAGTGGATCCGACAGGGGTTACGAGCAGTACTTC. Protein: CAISGSDRGYEQYF.